This T cell receptor beta chain was found in a study of T cell repertoires in cytomegalovirus infection. TCRdb analysed the reads with MiXCR anew, one entry per CDR3 protein. Here the sample spans 150,000 to 190,000 distinct CDR3 sequences, about a quarter being singletons. Only one count was recorded for this clonotype. Between the trimmed V and J ends, which lost 0 bases and 0 bases, there was a span of 15 bases. Germline V gives CDR1 LGHNA, CDR2 YSLEER. The CDR3 runs to 18 residues. The J gene is TRBJ2-1, the V gene TRBV4-3; D not certain. The specimen was PBMCs. The clonotype originates from a human donor in good health (CMV status not recorded). Some clones in this sample may be carry-over from other donors' samples. The CDR3 spells CASSQDLLRPSSYNEQFF. CDR3 DNA sequence: TGCGCCAGCAGCCAAGATCTTCTGCGACCAAGCTCCTACAATGAGCAGTTCTTC.